The 8 T cell receptor beta chains reported below all come from one sample, sequenced in a study of blood T cell repertoires in COVID-19. Method: immunoSEQ multiplex PCR; TCRdb's copy keeps in-frame clones and lacks some. The sample holds about 330,000 clones, about 92% seen once. Sequencing was performed on PBMCs or T cells enriched from blood (not recorded which). The receptor source for this set is a woman in her twenties or thirties who had recovered from COVID-19.

The chain recombines TRBV29-1 with TRBJ2-1; maybe TRBD2 (7 bases). The CDR3 is 15 residues long. CDR1 is SQVTM, CDR2 ANQGSEA, per germline. V gave up 7 bases and J gave up 7 bases, with 23 bases separating them. CDR3 bases: TGCAGCGCTGCCGGAGGGGGAGGGCCTTGGAATGAGCAGTTCTTC. This sequence encodes CSAAGGGGPWNEQFF.

J is TRBJ2-7 and V is TRBV11-3; 7 bases match TRBD2. This CDR3 comprises 14 residues. Germline V gene lookup returns CDR1 SGHNT and CDR2 YENEEA. V was clipped by 5 bases and J by 3 bases; unmatched bases: 7. The CDR3 region is CASSRQGGDYEQYF. The CDR3, as DNA: TGTGCCAGCAGCCGTCAGGGAGGGGACTACGAGCAGTACTTC.

The chain links TRBV7-6 to TRBJ2-6, with a tentative D call TRBD1 (7 bases). CDR3 length equals 17 residues. With 4 bases removed from V and 0 bases from J, the gap between germline ends came to 13 bases. CDR1 and CDR2 from the germline V gene are SGHVS and FNYEAQ. The DNA of the CDR3 is TGTGCCAGCAGCTCTCGACAGGGAGGCTCTGGGGCCAACGTCCTGACTTTC. Amino acids: CASSSRQGGSGANVLTF.

The genes are TRBV28 and TRBJ2-7, with 9 nucleotides matching TRBD2. Germline values: CDR1 MDHEN, CDR2 SYDVKM. The J segment lost 4 bases and the V segment lost 3 bases, leaving 10 bases of the junction unmatched. There are 16 residues in the CDR3. The CDR3 DNA reads TGTGCCAGCAGTTTCCCGCTAGCGGGGCTGCCTTACGAGCAGTACTTC. This translates into CASSFPLAGLPYEQYF.

In this sample, this clone turned up once. The V call is TRBV28, the J call TRBJ1-2; no definite D call. The length of the CDR3 is 12 residues. CDR1 is MDHEN, CDR2 SYDVKM, per germline. V lost 3 bases, J lost 2 bases, and 4 bases lay in between. The CDR3 nucleotides are TGTGCCAGCAGTTTCATGAACTATGGCTACACCTTC. The encoded protein is CASSFMNYGYTF.

The gene calls are TRBV7-2 and TRBJ1-1; D may be TRBD1 (6 bases). This CDR3 is 15 amino acids long. Trimming removed 5 bases at V and 3 bases at J, with 16 bases between. Germline V gene lookup returns CDR1 SGHTA and CDR2 FQGNSA. The CDR3 protein is CASSQGGVGYTEAFF. In DNA, the CDR3 is TGTGCCAGCAGCCAAGGGGGGGTCGGGTACACTGAAGCTTTCTTT. Supplemented by reference TRBV7-2 and TRBJ1-1, the full variable domain reads GAGVSQSPSNKVTEKGKDVELRCDPISGHTALYWYRQSLGQGLEFLIYFQGNSAPDKSGLPSDRFSAERTGGSVSTLTIQRTQQEDSAVYLCASSQGGVGYTEAFFGQGTRLTVV.

The chain couples TRBV2 to TRBJ1-6, with 11 bases fitting TRBD1. This CDR3 spans 12 amino acids. Germline V gene lookup returns CDR1 SNHLY and CDR2 FYNNEI. The junction had 6 bases not matched to a gene; V was cut back by 7 bases and J by 16 bases. The CDR3, as DNA: TGTGCCAGCAATCAGCGGGACAGGGGGCTCCACTTT. Translation gives CASNQRDRGLHF.

The chain combines TRBV11-2 with TRBJ2-1; D not resolved. There are 16 residues in the CDR3. Deletions cut 1 base from V and 0 bases from J, with 10 bases between. Germline CDR1 SGHAT, CDR2 FQNNGV. CDR3 loop: CASSLGTDTSYNEQFF. CDR3 sequence (DNA): TGTGCCAGCAGCTTAGGAACAGATACCTCCTACAATGAGCAGTTCTTC.